A selection of T cell receptor beta chains follows, all from one sample in a study of CD8 T cells in ankylosing spondylitis. TCRdb re-called the 5' RACE reads through MiXCR, storing one row per CDR3 protein. The sample contains about 330,000 distinct CDR3 sequences, less than 10% of which appear only once. Sequencing was done on a sample of blood, either unsorted or a sorted T cell fraction (not recorded which). These receptors all come from a male donor with ankylosing spondylitis. The CDR3 runs from the conserved cysteine through the conserved F or W. The D gene is left open where the match is weak. Not all rows give a size; the values are once, few, many and, for expanded clones, a class.

TRBV7-9,17,many,TRBD2,TRBJ2-1,TGTGCCAGCAGCTTCGCCGGGGGGGCAGGCTCCTACAATGAGCAGTTCTTC,CASSFAGGAGSYNEQFF
TRBV28,14,NA,NA,TRBJ2-7,TGTGCCAGCAGTTCGTGGCTTGGGGGGTCCGAGCAGTACTTC,CASSSWLGGSEQYF
TRBV5-1,13,few,NA,TRBJ2-7,TGCGCCAGCAGCTATAACAGGGATTACGAGCAGTACTTC,CASSYNRDYEQYF
TRBV7-6,14,NA,NA,TRBJ2-7,TGTGCCAGCAGCTTACAGGACACTACCTACGAGCAGTACTTC,CASSLQDTTYEQYF
TRBV18,15,many,TRBD1,TRBJ2-7,TGTGCCAGCTCACCACGGGGGACAGGGTCCTACGAGCAGTACTTC,CASSPRGTGSYEQYF
TRBV5-6,15,NA,NA,TRBJ1-2,TGTGCCAGCAGCTTGGTCGAGGGCTTGAATTATGGCTACACCTTC,CASSLVEGLNYGYTF
TRBV5-1,13,few,NA,TRBJ1-6,TGCGCCAGCAGCCTCGGACCCGATTCACCCCTCCACTTT,CASSLGPDSPLHF
TRBV2,13,few,TRBD2,TRBJ2-1,TGTGCCAGCATGGGACTAGCGGTCGGGGAGCAGTTCTTC,CASMGLAVGEQFF
TRBV5-1,15,few,TRBD1,TRBJ1-1,TGCGCCAGCAGCTGGGAAGGGGGCGCGAACACTGAAGCTTTCTTT,CASSWEGGANTEAFF
TRBV5-1,11,many,NA,TRBJ1-1,TGCGCCAGCAGCTCGTCCACTGAAGCTTTCTTT,CASSSSTEAFF
TRBV6-1,14,many,NA,TRBJ1-1,TGTGCCAGCAGTGAGACAGGCACGAACACTGAAGCTTTCTTT,CASSETGTNTEAFF